This TCR beta chain was profiled in a study of identical twins. One entry per CDR3 protein results from TCRdb running MiXCR on the 5' RACE reads. The sample has under 800,000 distinct CDR3 sequences, 21% seen once; the top ten hold roughly 4.3%. This clonotype has only one observation. The CDR3 loop spans 14 amino acids. V dropped 7 bases and J dropped 2 bases, with 15 bases sitting between them. Germline CDR1 reads LGHDT; CDR2 reads YNNKEL (reference sequence). The data also belong to a second study, concerning T cells expressing NK-cell markers.

The sequence was obtained from a woman younger than 30 in good health. Source material: PBMCs. V is TRBV3-1 and J is TRBJ2-7; a possible D gene is TRBD2 (6 bases). The CDR3 sequence: CASTSGPATYEQYF. CDR3 nucleotides: TGTGCCAGCACAAGCGGGCCAGCCACCTACGAGCAGTACTTC.